The TCR beta chain under discussion was sequenced for a study of T-cell reconstitution after alpha-beta-depleted transplantation in children. Whole-study results and caveats: Newly produced T cells mostly accounted for T-cell counts and diversity one year post-transplant. Reportedly, only several hundred clones from non-depleted graft cells drove alpha-beta T-cell counts at about two months.

Trimming pared 4 bases from V and 7 bases from J, leaving 10 bases between. There are 13 residues in the CDR3. From germline, CDR1 is LGHNT and CDR2 FRNRAP. Unique molecular identifiers tagged the TCRbeta library. TCRdb re-called the PCR reads with MiXCR, one entry per CDR3 protein. The table lists approximately 130,000 distinct CDR3 sequences, approximately 8.7% of them singletons, with 24% in the top ten. This clonotype was detected a few times. Its antigen is unidentified. The gene calls are TRBV12-5 and TRBJ2-2; no definite D call. The sequence derives from a girl under two years old who had a stem cell transplant for combined immunodeficiency, so the T cells may come from the graft donor. The specimen comprised PBMCs, mostly from graft donor cells, sampled 180 days after TCRalphabeta/CD19-depleted stem cell transplant. The CDR3 DNA reads as TGTGCTAGTGGTTACAGCCGTAGCGGGGAGCTGTTTTTT. Translation: CASGYSRSGELFF. Complete variable domain (other parts from reference TRBV12-5 and TRBJ2-2): DARVTQTPRHKVTEMGQEVTMRCQPILGHNTVFWYRQTMMQGLELLAYFRNRAPLDDSGMPKDRFSAEMPDATLATLKIQPSEPRDSAVYFCASGYSRSGELFFGEGSRLTVL.